These 32 T cell receptor beta chains originate from one sample sequenced in a study of T cell clonality in common variable immunodeficiency. Here immunoSEQ multiplex PCR was the method, and the copy in TCRdb shows in-frame clones only, minus some. This sample has tens of thousands of clones, each found more than once. Sequenced sample: peripheral blood mononuclear cells. The receptors here all came from a person aged 18 to 75 in good health.

This clone was recorded at least ten times. Coverage ceases 3 residues before the CDR3 finishes, and the germline J gene fills in the end. The chain has TRBV12-3 or TRBV12-4 and TRBJ1-2; D remains ambiguous. V lost 3 bases, J lost 7 bases, and 9 bases lay in between. The CDR3 has 12 residues. The covered CDR3 bases are TGTGCCAGCAGTTTTCCGAGCGGTGGC. Protein: CASSFPSGG. The entire CDR3 reads CASSFPSGGYTF.

This clone was recorded many times. CDR3 DNA (partial): TGTGCCAGCTCATCGGGAGAAAGGGGCACTGAA. Amino acid sequence: CASSSGERGTE. The complete CDR3 protein is CASSSGERGTEAFF. The chain joins TRBV18 to TRBJ1-1, with D tentatively TRBD1 (5 bases). Read data end 3 residues before the CDR3 end; the end is taken from the germline J gene. The CDR3 contains 14 residues. Germline CDR1 is KGHSH and CDR2 is LQKENI. V gave up 5 bases and J gave up 4 bases, with 14 bases separating them.

The table lists this clone with many counts. The observed sequence ends 3 residues before the CDR3 terminus, with the missing tail filled in from the germline J gene. The V gene is TRBV20-1, the J gene TRBJ2-1; 8 nucleotides agree with TRBD2. The J segment lost 4 bases and the V segment lost 6 bases, leaving 11 bases of the junction unmatched. The CDR3 contains 15 residues. Germline assignment: CDR1 DFQATT and CDR2 SNEGSKA (reference sequence). CDR3 residues: CSASSSSGLYNEQFF. The sequenced CDR3 bases are TGCAGTGCCAGCTCCTCTAGCGGGCTTTACAATGAG.

This clone was detected a few times. The read terminates 3 residues ahead of where the CDR3 ends, so the germline J gene completes it. This sequence joins TRBV11-2 and TRBJ1-3; D remains unclear. CDR3 length: 15 residues. Germline lookup yields CDR1 SGHAT and CDR2 FQNNGV. V lost 7 bases to trimming and J lost 2 bases, with 15 bases between them. This CDR3 is CASTQAASAGNTIYF. The CDR3 DNA, read in part, is TGTGCCAGCACCCAAGCGGCCAGTGCTGGAAACACC.

This clone was seen at least ten times. The CDR3 is cut off 3 residues early in the read; its end comes from the germline J gene. The chain employs TRBV5-1 and TRBJ1-1, with TRBD1 matching over 7 bases. The V gene's germline CDR1 is SGHRS and CDR2 YFSETQ. The CDR3 consists of 16 residues. J gave up 7 bases and V 0 bases, and 12 bases lay outside the gene matches. The CDR3 DNA, read in part, is TGCGCCAGCAGCTTGGCCGTGACAGGGCAATCTAGTGAA. It encodes CASSLAVTGQSSE. The whole CDR3 sequence is CASSLAVTGQSSEAFF.

This clone was seen repeatedly, ten times or more. The observed sequence ends 3 residues before the CDR3 terminus, with the missing tail filled in from the germline J gene. The chain couples TRBV5-1 to TRBJ2-1, with TRBD1 matching over 7 bases. The CDR3 sequence is 17 residues long. The germline V gene encodes CDR1 SGHRS and CDR2 YFSETQ. V lost 5 bases, J lost 2 bases, and 13 bases stayed unmatched. The sequenced part of the CDR3 DNA is TGCGCCAGCAGAGTAATGACCTCCGGGACAGCCTACAATGAG. Its protein is CASRVMTSGTAYNE. In full, the CDR3 is CASRVMTSGTAYNEQFF.

This clone has at least ten counts. With the read ending 3 residues before the CDR3 end, the germline J gene is used to fill in that end. This rearrangement joins TRBV5-4 to TRBJ2-2; 11 positions match TRBD2. CDR3 length: 16 residues. CDR1 and CDR2 from the germline V gene are SGHNT and YYREEE (reference sequence). The J segment lost 3 bases and the V segment lost 5 bases, leaving 6 bases of the junction unmatched. The CDR3 reads CASRKLAGGYTGELFF. CDR3 DNA, as far as it was read: TGTGCCAGCAGAAAATTAGCGGGAGGGTACACCGGGGAG. The complete variable domain, with remaining parts taken from reference TRBV5-4 and TRBJ2-2, reads ETGVTQSPTHLIKTRGQQVTLRCSSQSGHNTVSWYQQALGQGPQFIFQYYREEENGRGNFPPRFSGLQFPNYSSELNVNALELDDSALYLCASRKLAGGYTGELFFGEGSRLTVL.

This clone was counted ten times or more. From the germline J gene comes the end of the CDR3, since the read stops 3 residues before it. The rearrangement joins TRBV5-1 to TRBJ2-7, with 12 bases matching TRBD2. Germline V lookup: CDR1 SGHRS, CDR2 YFSETQ. The J segment lost 4 bases and the V segment lost 0 bases, leaving 5 bases of the junction unmatched. The CDR3 totals 16 residues. The CDR3 sequence: CASSLALAGGQYEQYF. CDR3 bases read: TGCGCCAGCAGCTTGGCGCTAGCGGGGGGGCAGTACGAG.

This clone occurred many times. From the germline J gene comes the end of the CDR3, since the read stops 3 residues before it. The genes are TRBV7-2 and TRBJ2-1; tentatively, D is TRBD1 (6 bases). Germline CDR1 SGHTA, CDR2 FQGNSA. Trimming shortened V by 4 bases and J by 9 bases, and 10 bases separated the two germline ends. The CDR3 has 12 amino acids. This CDR3 reads CASSSRGPEQFF. The CDR3 DNA, read in part, is TGTGCCAGCAGCTCCAGGGGTCCTGAG.

This clone was found many times. The CDR3 end falls 3 residues outside the read, so it is completed with the germline J gene. V is TRBV20-1 and J is TRBJ2-7; D is possibly TRBD2 (5 bases). Germline V gene lookup returns CDR1 DFQATT and CDR2 SNEGSKA (reference sequence). This CDR3 contains 14 residues. V lost 5 bases and J lost 5, with 19 bases in between. CDR3 bases read: TGCAGTGCTCTTGGCGACTACCCAGAAAACGAG. Translation: CSALGDYPENE. The whole CDR3 sequence is CSALGDYPENEQYF.

In this sample, this clone turned up many times. The read stops 3 residues short of the end of the CDR3; the missing end is completed from the germline J gene. The genes are TRBV20-1 and TRBJ2-2; TRBD1 agrees at 9 bases. CDR1 DFQATT and CDR2 SNEGSKA come from the germline V gene (reference sequence). This CDR3 contains 17 residues. Unmatched junction bases numbered 14, after V lost 3 bases and J lost 6 bases. This chain's CDR3 is CSARGTGSLTTPGELFF. Partial CDR3 DNA: TGCAGTGCTAGGGGGACAGGGTCTCTGACCACTCCCGGGGAG.

In its sample, this clone was seen many times. Coverage ceases 3 residues before the CDR3 finishes, and the germline J gene fills in the end. This sequence joins TRBV5-4 and TRBJ1-2; TRBD1 agrees at 8 bases. Germline CDR1 reads SGHNT; CDR2 reads YYREEE (reference sequence). CDR3 length: 15 amino acids. Trimming at V came to 0 bases and at J to 7 bases, leaving 8 bases not matched to a gene. CDR3 amino acids: CASSLAGGAFRGYTF. CDR3 bases read: TGTGCCAGCAGCTTGGCAGGGGGCGCCTTTCGTGGC.

At least ten counts were recorded for this clone. The CDR3 end falls 3 residues outside the read, so it is completed with the germline J gene. The V and J genes are TRBV19 and TRBJ2-1; 11 nucleotides match TRBD2. This CDR3 is 18 amino acids long. Germline loops: CDR1 LNHDA, CDR2 SQIVND (reference sequence). Trimming removed 5 bases from V and 7 bases from J; junction bases left unmatched: 16. The CDR3 reads CASSSQWVAGGPENEQFF. CDR3 bases read: TGTGCCAGTAGTTCCCAGTGGGTAGCGGGAGGGCCAGAAAATGAG.

This clone was observed at least ten times. Read coverage stops 3 residues before the CDR3 terminus; the germline J gene supplies the remainder. The chain joins TRBV30 to TRBJ2-4, with D possibly matching TRBD2 (6 bases). The CDR3 has 14 residues. Germline V gives CDR1 GTSNPN, CDR2 SVGIG (reference sequence). V gave up 0 bases and J gave up 6 bases, with 12 bases separating them. Partial CDR3 DNA: TGTGCCTGGAGTGTAGGAGGGTCTGGAAACATT. Protein: CAWSVGGSGNI. In full, the CDR3 reads CAWSVGGSGNIQYF.

This clone appeared many times. The read gets to within 3 residues of the CDR3 end, and the germline J gene fills in the rest. V and J are TRBV7-2 and TRBJ2-7; D may be TRBD1 (6 bases). The CDR3 sequence is 14 residues long. Germline CDR1 and CDR2: SGHTA and FQGNSA. The V end was cut by 6 bases, the J end by 0 bases, with 12 bases between. The part of the CDR3 DNA that was read is TGTGCCAGCAGTTCCACAGGGAGCTCCTACGAG. This sequence encodes CASSSTGSSYE. The complete CDR3 sequence is CASSSTGSSYEQYF.

This clone was counted many times. The CDR3 is cut off 3 residues early in the read; its end comes from the germline J gene. The chain links TRBV5-1 to TRBJ1-1, with 9 bases identical to TRBD1. There are 14 residues in the CDR3. V lost 5 bases and J lost 5; bases outside the gene matches: 7. CDR1 and CDR2 from the germline V gene are SGHRS and YFSETQ. The CDR3 protein is CASSAGTGQTEAFF. CDR3 DNA (partial): TGCGCCAGCAGTGCCGGGACAGGGCAGACTGAA.

This clone was seen repeatedly, ten times or more. The read ends 3 residues early relative to the CDR3; the germline J gene fills the gap. The chain joins TRBV5-4 to TRBJ2-7, with a weak D call TRBD2 (5 bases). Per germline, CDR1 SGHNT and CDR2 YYREEE (reference sequence). The CDR3 spans 14 residues. V was shortened by 4 bases and J by 6 bases, with 17 bases between the two germline ends. CDR3 DNA (partial): TGTGCCAGCAGCGAGAAAAAATCGGGGTTCGAG. Translated, it gives CASSEKKSGFE. The CDR3, in full, reads CASSEKKSGFEQYF.

At least ten counts were recorded for this clone. The read is 3 residues too short to cover the CDR3 end, so that end is filled in from the germline J gene. The rearrangement joins TRBV19 to TRBJ1-3; D uncertain. The CDR3 extends over 15 amino acids. The germline CDR1 and CDR2 sequences are LNHDA and SQIVND (reference sequence). Trimming stripped 4 bases from V and 4 bases from J, with 14 bases between. The part of the CDR3 DNA that was read is TGTGCCAGTAGTACCGGGTCGGCTGGCGGAAACACC. The encoded protein is CASSTGSAGGNT. From start to end, the CDR3 is CASSTGSAGGNTIYF.

This clone was observed many times. The read ends 3 residues before the CDR3 terminus; that terminus is restored from the germline J gene. The chain couples TRBV20-1 to TRBJ1-1, with D possibly being TRBD1 (5 bases). V was pared by 0 bases and J by 3 bases, with 14 bases between. CDR1 is DFQATT and CDR2 is SNEGSKA in the germline V gene (reference sequence). The CDR3 is 15 amino acids. The covered CDR3 bases are TGCAGTGCTAGAGATCTGGCCAGAGGGGACACTGAA. This codes for CSARDLARGDTE. The CDR3, in full, reads CSARDLARGDTEAFF.

This clone was counted only a few times. A much larger clone lies a single base off, so this may be a read error. The CDR3 is cut off 3 residues early in the read; its end comes from the germline J gene. The V call is TRBV5-6, the J call TRBJ2-1; 7 nucleotides line up with TRBD1. The CDR3 has 13 amino acids. V shed 0 bases and J 8 bases; nucleotides not matched to a gene: 2. Germline CDR1 and CDR2: SGHDT and YYEEEE. The CDR3 here is CASSLVTGDEQFF. The CDR3 bases that were read are TGTGCCAGCAGCTTGGTTACAGGGGATGAG.

This clone was counted at least ten times. The CDR3 extends 3 residues past the end of the read, so its final part is completed from the germline J gene. The chain uses TRBV7-2 and TRBJ2-3, with 8 bases matching TRBD2. Unmatched junction bases numbered 5, after V lost 5 bases and J lost 1 base. CDR3 length equals 15 residues. Germline-derived CDR1 and CDR2 are SGHTA and FQGNSA. CDR3 region: CASSPTGGRTDTQYF. The DNA read from the CDR3 is TGTGCCAGCAGCCCGACGGGGGGGCGCACAGATACG.

This clone occurred many times. Read sequence stops 3 residues before the CDR3 end, and the germline J gene provides the missing end. The chain uses TRBV12-3 or TRBV12-4 and TRBJ2-1; 9 positions match TRBD2. The J segment lost 8 bases and the V segment lost 4 bases, leaving 9 bases of the junction unmatched. The length of the CDR3 is 15 residues. CDR3 amino acids: CASSSLRGGTYEQFF. The sequenced part of the CDR3 DNA is TGTGCCAGCAGTTCCTTGCGGGGGGGCACATATGAG.

This clone was seen at least ten times. The CDR3 end is not reached by the read, which stops 3 residues before it; the germline J gene fills it in. The chain uses TRBV19 and TRBJ2-2, with 7 nucleotides matching TRBD1. The CDR3 spans 14 residues. CDR1 LNHDA and CDR2 SQIVND come from the germline V gene (reference sequence). With V trimmed by 4 bases and J by 5 bases, 4 bases remained unmatched. This CDR3 is CASSSQQGTGELFF. The DNA read from the CDR3 is TGTGCCAGTAGTAGCCAACAGGGGACCGGGGAG.

This clone was found many times. The CDR3 end lies 3 residues beyond the end of the read and is filled in from the germline J gene. V and J are TRBV7-9 and TRBJ1-2, with TRBD1 matching 7 bases. V lost 6 bases to trimming and J lost 2 bases; unmatched junction nucleotides: 9. The germline CDR1 and CDR2 sequences are SEHNR and FQNEAQ (reference sequence). CDR3 length: 15 residues. The CDR3 is CASSYNRGANYGYTF. CDR3 DNA, as far as it was read: TGTGCCAGCAGTTACAACAGGGGCGCCAACTATGGC. Based on the CDR3 plus reference TRBV7-9 and TRBJ1-2, the full variable domain is DTGVSQNPRHKITKRGQNVTFRCDPISEHNRLYWYRQTLGQGPEFLTYFQNEAQLEKSRLLSDRFSAERPKGSFSTLEIQRTEQGDSAMYLCASSYNRGANYGYTFGSGTRLTVV.

This clone was seen ten or more times. The CDR3 end lies 3 residues beyond the end of the read and is filled in from the germline J gene. J is TRBJ2-5 and V is TRBV20-1; 8 bases are shared with TRBD2. The CDR3 runs 13 residues. The V gene end was trimmed by 2 bases and the J gene end by 5 bases; junction bases not matched to a gene: 4. The germline V gene has CDR1 DFQATT and CDR2 SNEGSKA (reference sequence). CDR3: CSARTASGETQYF. Incomplete CDR3 DNA: TGCAGTGCTAGAACCGCTAGCGGGGAGACC.

This clone was counted at least ten times. From the germline J gene comes the end of the CDR3, since the read stops 3 residues before it. The V call is TRBV19, the J call TRBJ1-1, with a weak D call TRBD1 (5 bases). Germline V gene data show CDR1 as LNHDA and CDR2 as SQIVND (reference sequence). The CDR3 is 16 amino acids. The germline V and J ends were trimmed by 1 base and 4 bases, with 16 bases remaining between them. The CDR3 protein is CASSIGTRQRFTEAFF. CDR3 DNA (partial): TGTGCCAGTAGTATAGGGACGCGACAGAGGTTCACTGAA. Full variable domain (outside the CDR3, taken from reference TRBV19 and TRBJ1-1): DGGITQSPKYLFRKEGQNVTLSCEQNLNHDAMYWYRQDPGQGLRLIYYSQIVNDFQKGDIAEGYSVSREKKESFPLTVTSAQKNPTAFYLCASSIGTRQRFTEAFFGQGTRLTVV.

There are many counts of this clone. The read halts 3 residues ahead of the CDR3 end, with the missing end drawn from the germline J gene. The chain employs TRBV2 and TRBJ2-3, with 9 bases lining up with TRBD2. The germline V gene encodes CDR1 SNHLY and CDR2 FYNNEI. CDR3 length: 15 amino acids. V shed 6 bases and J 5 bases; nucleotides not matched to a gene: 9. Here the CDR3 reads CASSPSSGIGDTQYF. The CDR3 bases that were read are TGTGCCAGCAGCCCATCTAGCGGGATTGGAGATACG.

This clone appeared many times. The CDR3 end falls 3 residues outside the read, so it is completed with the germline J gene. The chain has TRBV5-4 and TRBJ1-1; the D gene is possibly TRBD1 (5 bases). CDR3 length: 15 amino acids. V lost 3 bases, J lost 0 bases, and 12 bases lay in between. Germline V gene sequence: CDR1 SGHNT, CDR2 YYREEE (reference sequence). The DNA read from the CDR3 is TGTGCCAGCAGCTGGGGGGGACGGTTGAACACTGAA. Translated, it gives CASSWGGRLNTE. The complete CDR3 reads CASSWGGRLNTEAFF.

This clone was counted ten times or more. The CDR3 extends 3 residues past the end of the read, so its final part is completed from the germline J gene. The V call is TRBV7-2, the J call TRBJ1-2; D not resolved. The CDR3 sequence is 14 residues long. CDR1 and CDR2 from the germline V gene are SGHTA and FQGNSA. Trimming left V 4 bases short and J 2 bases short, with 11 bases between. The CDR3 is CASSSRSDNYGYTF. The sequenced CDR3 bases are TGTGCCAGCAGCTCGAGGAGCGACAACTATGGC.

This clone was detected many times. The read ends 3 residues early relative to the CDR3; the germline J gene fills the gap. The chain uses TRBV2 and TRBJ1-2; D not certain. The CDR3 is made up of 16 amino acids. CDR1 SNHLY and CDR2 FYNNEI come from the germline V gene. CDR3 sequence: CASRGSDGRLTWGYTF. The covered CDR3 bases are TGTGCCAGCAGAGGATCCGACGGTAGACTCACTTGGGGC.

The sample holds many counts of this clone. The CDR3 end falls 3 residues outside the read, so it is completed with the germline J gene. V gene TRBV6-2 or TRBV6-3 combines with J gene TRBJ1-2; D gene ambiguous. Germline lookup yields CDR1 MNHEY and CDR2 SVGEGT. With 3 bases removed from V and 7 bases from J, the gap between germline ends came to 18 bases. CDR3 length: 15 residues. CDR3 bases read: TGTGCCAGCAGTTATGGTGGCGGGGTTCCTGCTGGC. Translated: CASSYGGGVPAG. The CDR3 in its entirety is CASSYGGGVPAGYTF.

This clone occurred many times. The observed sequence ends 3 residues before the CDR3 terminus, with the missing tail filled in from the germline J gene. The gene calls are TRBV18 and TRBJ2-6, with TRBD2 matching 7 bases. The germline V gene has CDR1 KGHSH and CDR2 LQKENI. The CDR3 sequence is 15 residues long. V trimming: 2 bases; J trimming: 2 bases; junction bases outside the gene matches: 0. The CDR3 loop reads CASSPAGAGANVLTF. Incomplete CDR3 DNA: TGTGCCAGCTCACCAGCGGGGGCTGGGGCCAACGTC.